This T cell receptor beta chain was retrieved from a study of tumor-infiltrating lymphocytes in primary liver carcinoma. At the level of the study: Among the tumors, stages were T1-T3 N0M0 and sizes roughly 4.2 to 11 cm.

A primer in the constant region served to generate TCR beta cDNA from about 470 ng of total RNA. Amplification in three nested multiplex PCR rounds with slightly modified ARM-PCR gave rise to TCR beta libraries. TRBV1-TRBV30 forward primers paired with a C-beta reverse primer were used in the first two PCR rounds, which ran approximately 10 cycles each. MiXCR was run by TCRdb on the multiplex PCR reads, yielding one entry per CDR3 protein. The profile covers around 120,000 distinct CDR3 sequences, with 55% to 75% appearing a single time and 7% to 10% taken by the ten largest. Germline assignment: CDR1 MGHDK and CDR2 SYGVNS. The CDR3 spans 14 residues. J was trimmed by 5 bases and V by 7 bases; bases with no gene match: 8. Between 20 and 30 mg of unsorted bulk tissue served as the source from which RNA and DNA were co-extracted. Study-wide results and caveats: A significantly higher top-250-clone fraction was recorded for tumors than for blood (p = 0.039). Tumor region pairs outstripped tumor-adjacent and tumor-blood pairs in overlap. Detection in all five tumor regions applied to only about 7-24% of top clones.

Comments on this clonotype: Its antigen is unknown.

The origin of this receptor is a woman between 55 and 75 years old with primary liver carcinoma and hepatitis B virus infection. Sequencing was performed on liver tumor tissue from sampling region 1. Subset of the sample: tumor region T1, superior pole. The V and J genes are TRBV25-1 and TRBJ2-5; 9 bases agree with TRBD1. The CDR3 loop reads CASNDPDRGETQYF. As DNA, the CDR3 is TGTGCCAGCAATGATCCCGACAGGGGGGAGACCCAGTACTTC.